This T cell receptor beta chain is from a study of blood T cell repertoires in COVID-19. Study-wide context: COVID-19 samples collected from the United States, Italy and Spain covered acute and convalescent phases. In each case, the material was cDNA or gDNA derived from T cells, B-cell-depleted T cells, or PBMCs.

CDR3 size: 14 residues. V lost 2 bases and J lost 9; bases outside the gene matches: 10. The germline V gene encodes CDR1 SGHRS and CDR2 YFSETQ. The method was immunoSEQ multiplex PCR; TCRdb's version includes in-frame clones alone and lacks a portion of them. The sample consists of 100,000 to 150,000 clones, approximately 87% of them appearing once. This sequence was found in a man in his 70s with active COVID-19. The sample consisted of peripheral blood. The gene calls are TRBV5-1 and TRBJ2-5; 7 nucleotides match TRBD2. DNA for the CDR3: TGCGCCAGCAGCTTAGTAGGCGGGAGTAAGGCCCAGTACTTC. Residues: CASSLVGGSKAQYF.